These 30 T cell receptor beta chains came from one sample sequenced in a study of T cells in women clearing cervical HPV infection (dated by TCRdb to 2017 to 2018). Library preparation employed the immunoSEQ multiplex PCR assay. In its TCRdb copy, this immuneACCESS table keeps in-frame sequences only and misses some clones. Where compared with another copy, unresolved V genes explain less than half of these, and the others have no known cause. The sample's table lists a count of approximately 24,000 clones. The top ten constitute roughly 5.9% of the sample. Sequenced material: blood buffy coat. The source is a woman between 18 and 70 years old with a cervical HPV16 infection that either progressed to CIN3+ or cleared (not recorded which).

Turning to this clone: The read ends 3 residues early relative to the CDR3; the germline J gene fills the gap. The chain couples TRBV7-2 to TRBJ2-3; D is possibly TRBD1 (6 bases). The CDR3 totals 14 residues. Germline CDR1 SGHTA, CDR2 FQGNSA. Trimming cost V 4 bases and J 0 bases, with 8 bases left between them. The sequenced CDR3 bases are TGTGCCAGCAGCTCGGACAGAAGCACAGATACG. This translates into CASSSDRSTDT. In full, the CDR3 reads CASSSDRSTDTQYF.

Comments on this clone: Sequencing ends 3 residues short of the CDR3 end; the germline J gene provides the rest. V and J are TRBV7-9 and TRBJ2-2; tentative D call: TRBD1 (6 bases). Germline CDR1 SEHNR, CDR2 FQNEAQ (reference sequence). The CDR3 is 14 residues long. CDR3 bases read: TGTGCCAGCAAGCCTCTGGGGGCGGGTGAAAAG. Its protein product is CASKPLGAGEK. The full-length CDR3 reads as CASKPLGAGEKLFF.

The sequenced part of the CDR3 DNA is TGTGCCAGCAGTGAATGGACAGGGTACACAGATACG. This translates into CASSEWTGYTDT. The entire CDR3 reads CASSEWTGYTDTQYF. The V gene is TRBV2, the J gene TRBJ2-3; TRBD1 agrees at 8 bases. The read terminates 3 residues ahead of where the CDR3 ends, so the germline J gene completes it. This CDR3 region has 15 residues. The V gene's germline CDR1 is SNHLY and CDR2 FYNNEI. J gave up 2 bases and V 2 bases, and 3 bases lay outside the gene matches.

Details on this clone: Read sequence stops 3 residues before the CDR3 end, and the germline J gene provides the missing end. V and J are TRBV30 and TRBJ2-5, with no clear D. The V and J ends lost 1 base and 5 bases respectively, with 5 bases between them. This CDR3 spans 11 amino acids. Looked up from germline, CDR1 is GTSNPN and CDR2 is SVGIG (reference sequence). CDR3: CAWSARETQYF. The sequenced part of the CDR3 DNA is TGTGCCTGGAGTGCAAGGGAGACC. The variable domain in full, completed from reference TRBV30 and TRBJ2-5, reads SQTIHQWPATLVQPVGSPLSLECTVEGTSNPNLYWYRQAAGRGLQLLFYSVGIGQISSEVPQNLSASRPQDRQFILSSKKLLLSDSGFYLCAWSARETQYFGPGTRLLVL.

CDR3 sequence: CAWARDRGRSQNTEAFF. Incomplete CDR3 DNA: TGTGCCTGGGCTAGGGACAGGGGGCGGTCTCAAAACACTGAA. The chain couples TRBV30 to TRBJ1-1; 12 nucleotides line up with TRBD1. The read gets to within 3 residues of the CDR3 end, and the germline J gene fills in the rest. Germline CDR1 is GTSNPN and CDR2 is SVGIG (reference sequence). This CDR3 is built from 17 residues. J lost 2 bases, V lost 5 bases, and 12 bases had no gene match. Full variable domain (rest looked up from reference TRBV30 and TRBJ1-1): SQTIHQWPATLVQPVGSPLSLECTVEGTSNPNLYWYRQAAGRGLQLLFYSVGIGQISSEVPQNLSASRPQDRQFILSSKKLLLSDSGFYLCAWARDRGRSQNTEAFFGQGTRLTVV.

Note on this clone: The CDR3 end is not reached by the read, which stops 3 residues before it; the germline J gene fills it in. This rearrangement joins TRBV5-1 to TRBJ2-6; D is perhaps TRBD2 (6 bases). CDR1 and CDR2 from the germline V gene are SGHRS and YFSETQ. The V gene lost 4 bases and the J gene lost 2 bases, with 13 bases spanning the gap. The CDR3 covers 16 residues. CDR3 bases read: TGCGCCAGCAGCCCGGCGGGGTCCCCTGGGGCCAACGTC. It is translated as CASSPAGSPGANV. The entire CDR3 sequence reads CASSPAGSPGANVLTF.

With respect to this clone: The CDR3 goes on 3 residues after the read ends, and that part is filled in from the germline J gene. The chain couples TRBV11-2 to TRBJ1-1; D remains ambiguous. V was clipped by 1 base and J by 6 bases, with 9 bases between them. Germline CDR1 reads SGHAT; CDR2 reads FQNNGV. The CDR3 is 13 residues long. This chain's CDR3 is CASSLVAGAEAFF. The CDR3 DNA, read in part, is TGTGCCAGCAGCTTAGTTGCAGGCGCTGAA.

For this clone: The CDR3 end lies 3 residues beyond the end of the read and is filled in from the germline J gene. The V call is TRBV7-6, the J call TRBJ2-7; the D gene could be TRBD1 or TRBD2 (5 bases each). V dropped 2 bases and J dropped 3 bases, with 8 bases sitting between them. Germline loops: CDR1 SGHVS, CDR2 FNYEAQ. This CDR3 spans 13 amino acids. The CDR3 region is CASSLQGVYEQYF. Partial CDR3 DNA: TGTGCCAGCAGCTTACAGGGAGTCTACGAG.

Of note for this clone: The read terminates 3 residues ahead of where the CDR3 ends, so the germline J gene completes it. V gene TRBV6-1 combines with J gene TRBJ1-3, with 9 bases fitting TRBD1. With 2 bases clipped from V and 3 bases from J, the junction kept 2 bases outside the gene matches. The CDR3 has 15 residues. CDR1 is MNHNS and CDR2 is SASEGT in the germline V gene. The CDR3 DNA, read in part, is TGTGCCAGCAGTGAATTGGGACAGGGTGGAAACACC. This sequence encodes CASSELGQGGNT. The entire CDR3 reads CASSELGQGGNTIYF.

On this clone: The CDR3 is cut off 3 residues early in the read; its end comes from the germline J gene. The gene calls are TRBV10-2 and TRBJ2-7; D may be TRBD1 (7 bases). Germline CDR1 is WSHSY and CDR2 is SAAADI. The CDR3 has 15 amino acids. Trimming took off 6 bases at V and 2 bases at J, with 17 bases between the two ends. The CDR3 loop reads CASSTAGGLAYEQYF. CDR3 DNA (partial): TGCGCCAGCAGCACGGCAGGGGGGCTAGCCTACGAG.

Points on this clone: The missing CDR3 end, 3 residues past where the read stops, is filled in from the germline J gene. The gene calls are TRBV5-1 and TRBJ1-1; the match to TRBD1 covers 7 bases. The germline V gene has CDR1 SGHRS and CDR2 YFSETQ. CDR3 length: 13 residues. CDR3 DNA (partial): TGCGCCAGCAGCCCTGGGAGGGGGCAAGAA. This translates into CASSPGRGQE. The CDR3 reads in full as CASSPGRGQEAFF.

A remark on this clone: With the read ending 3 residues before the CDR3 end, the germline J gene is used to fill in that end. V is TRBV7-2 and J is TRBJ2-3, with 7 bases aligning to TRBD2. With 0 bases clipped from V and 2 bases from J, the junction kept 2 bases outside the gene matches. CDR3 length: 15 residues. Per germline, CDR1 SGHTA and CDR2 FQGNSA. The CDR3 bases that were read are TGTGCCAGCAGCTTAGCGGGAGGGGTCACAGATACG. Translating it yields CASSLAGGVTDT. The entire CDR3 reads CASSLAGGVTDTQYF.

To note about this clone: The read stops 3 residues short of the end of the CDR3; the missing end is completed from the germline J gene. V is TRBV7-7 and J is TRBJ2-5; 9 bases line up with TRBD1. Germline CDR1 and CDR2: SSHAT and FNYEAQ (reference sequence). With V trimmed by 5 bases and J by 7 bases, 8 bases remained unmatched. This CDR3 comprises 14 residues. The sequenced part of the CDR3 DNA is TGTGCCAGCAGCCCAACAGGGGGCTTAGCGACC. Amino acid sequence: CASSPTGGLAT. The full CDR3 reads CASSPTGGLATQYF. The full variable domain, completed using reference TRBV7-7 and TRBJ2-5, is GAGVSQSPRYKVTKRGQDVTLRCDPISSHATLYWYQQALGQGPEFLTYFNYEAQPDKSGLPSDRFSAERPEGSISTLTIQRTEQRDSAMYRCASSPTGGLATQYFGPGTRLLVL.

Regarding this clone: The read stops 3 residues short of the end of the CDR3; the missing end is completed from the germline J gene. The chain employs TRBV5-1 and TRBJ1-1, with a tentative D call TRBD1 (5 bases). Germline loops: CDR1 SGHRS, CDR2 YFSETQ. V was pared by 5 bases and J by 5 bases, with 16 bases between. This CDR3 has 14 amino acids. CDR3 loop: CASSRGQEGTEAFF. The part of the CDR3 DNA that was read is TGCGCCAGCAGTAGAGGGCAGGAGGGGACTGAA.

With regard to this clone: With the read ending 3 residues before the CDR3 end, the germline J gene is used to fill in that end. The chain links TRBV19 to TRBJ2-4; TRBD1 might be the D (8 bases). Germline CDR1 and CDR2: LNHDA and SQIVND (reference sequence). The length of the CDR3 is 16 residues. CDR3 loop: CASSINTQQGDYGQYF. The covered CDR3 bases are TGTGCCAGTAGTATTAACACCCAACAGGGGGACTATGGT.

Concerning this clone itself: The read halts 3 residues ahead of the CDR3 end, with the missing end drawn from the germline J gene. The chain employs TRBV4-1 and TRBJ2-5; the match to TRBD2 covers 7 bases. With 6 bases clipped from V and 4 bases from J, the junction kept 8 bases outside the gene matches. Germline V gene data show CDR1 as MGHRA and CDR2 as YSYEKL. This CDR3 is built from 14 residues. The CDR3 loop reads CASRERGRGETQYF. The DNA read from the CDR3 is TGCGCCAGCAGAGAGCGGGGCCGAGGAGAGACC.

The CDR3 loop reads CSVAGYQETQYF. The DNA read from the CDR3 is TGCAGTGTGGCGGGTTACCAAGAGACG. The chain combines TRBV20-1 with TRBJ2-3, with D possibly being TRBD2 (5 bases). Read data end 3 residues before the CDR3 end; the end is taken from the germline J gene. Germline CDR1 is DFQATT and CDR2 is SNEGSKA (reference sequence). The CDR3 extends over 12 amino acids.

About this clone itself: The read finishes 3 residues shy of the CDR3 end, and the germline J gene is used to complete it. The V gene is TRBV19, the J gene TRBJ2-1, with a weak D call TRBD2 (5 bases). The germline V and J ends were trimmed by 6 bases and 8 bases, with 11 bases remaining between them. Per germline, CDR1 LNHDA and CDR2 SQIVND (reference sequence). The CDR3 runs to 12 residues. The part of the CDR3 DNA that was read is TGTGCCAGTAGCCACACTAGGGATGAG. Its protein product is CASSHTRDE. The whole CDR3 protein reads CASSHTRDEQFF.

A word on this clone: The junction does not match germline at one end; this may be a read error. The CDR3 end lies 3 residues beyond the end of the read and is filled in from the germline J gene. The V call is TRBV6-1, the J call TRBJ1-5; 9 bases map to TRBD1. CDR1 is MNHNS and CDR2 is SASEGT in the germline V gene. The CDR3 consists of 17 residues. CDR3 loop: CASSKAGTGFNRAPQHF. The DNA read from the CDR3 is TGTGCCAGCAGTAAAGCCGGGACAGGGTTTAATCGGGCGCCC.

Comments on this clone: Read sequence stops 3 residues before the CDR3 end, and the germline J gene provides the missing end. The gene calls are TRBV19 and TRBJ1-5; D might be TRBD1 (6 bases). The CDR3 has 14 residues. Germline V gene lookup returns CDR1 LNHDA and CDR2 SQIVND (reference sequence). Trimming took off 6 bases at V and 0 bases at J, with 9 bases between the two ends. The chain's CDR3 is CASRTGFSNQPQHF. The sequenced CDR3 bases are TGTGCCAGTAGAACAGGGTTTAGCAATCAGCCC.

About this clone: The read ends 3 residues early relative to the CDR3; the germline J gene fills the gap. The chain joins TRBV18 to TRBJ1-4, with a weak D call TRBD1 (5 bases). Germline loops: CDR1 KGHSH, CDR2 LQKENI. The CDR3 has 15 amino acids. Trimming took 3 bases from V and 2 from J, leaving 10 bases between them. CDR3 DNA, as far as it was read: TGTGCCAGCTCACCGGGGGGAATGACTAATGAAAAA. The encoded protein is CASSPGGMTNEK. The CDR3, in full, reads CASSPGGMTNEKLFF. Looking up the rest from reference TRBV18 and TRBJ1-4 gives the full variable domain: NAGVMQNPRHLVRRRGQEARLRCSPMKGHSHVYWYRQLPEEGLKFMVYLQKENIIDESGMPKERFSAEFPKEGPSILRIQQVVRGDSAAYFCASSPGGMTNEKLFFGSGTQLSVL.

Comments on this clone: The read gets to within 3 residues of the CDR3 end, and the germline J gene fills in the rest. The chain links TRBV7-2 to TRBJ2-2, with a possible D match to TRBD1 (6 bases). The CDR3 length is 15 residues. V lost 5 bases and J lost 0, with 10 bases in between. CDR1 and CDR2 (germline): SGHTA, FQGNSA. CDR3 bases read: TGTGCCAGCAGCCGCCGGACAGCGAACACCGGGGAG. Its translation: CASSRRTANTGE. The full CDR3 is CASSRRTANTGELFF.

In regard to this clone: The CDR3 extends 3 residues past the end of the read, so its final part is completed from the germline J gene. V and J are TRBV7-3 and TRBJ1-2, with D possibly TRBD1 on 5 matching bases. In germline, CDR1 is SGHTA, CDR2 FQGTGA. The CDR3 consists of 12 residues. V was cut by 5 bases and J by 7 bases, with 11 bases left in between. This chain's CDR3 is CASSISGFGYTF. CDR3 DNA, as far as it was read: TGTGCCAGCAGCATCTCAGGGTTTGGC.

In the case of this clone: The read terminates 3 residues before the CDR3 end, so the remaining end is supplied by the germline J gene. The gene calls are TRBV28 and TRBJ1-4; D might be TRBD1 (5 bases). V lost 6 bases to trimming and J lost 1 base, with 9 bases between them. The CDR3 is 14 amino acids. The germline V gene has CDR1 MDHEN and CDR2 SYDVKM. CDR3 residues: CASRDSLTNEKLFF. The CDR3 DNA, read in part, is TGTGCCAGCAGAGACAGCCTAACTAATGAAAAA.

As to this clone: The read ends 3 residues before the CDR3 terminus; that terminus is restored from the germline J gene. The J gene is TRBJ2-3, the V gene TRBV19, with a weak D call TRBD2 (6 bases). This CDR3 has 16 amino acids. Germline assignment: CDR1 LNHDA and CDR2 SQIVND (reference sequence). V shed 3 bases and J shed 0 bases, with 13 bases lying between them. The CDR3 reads CASSIPGTGSTDTQYF. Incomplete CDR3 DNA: TGTGCCAGTAGTATTCCCGGGACTGGTAGCACAGATACG. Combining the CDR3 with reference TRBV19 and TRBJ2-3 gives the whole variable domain DGGITQSPKYLFRKEGQNVTLSCEQNLNHDAMYWYRQDPGQGLRLIYYSQIVNDFQKGDIAEGYSVSREKKESFPLTVTSAQKNPTAFYLCASSIPGTGSTDTQYFGPGTRLTVL.

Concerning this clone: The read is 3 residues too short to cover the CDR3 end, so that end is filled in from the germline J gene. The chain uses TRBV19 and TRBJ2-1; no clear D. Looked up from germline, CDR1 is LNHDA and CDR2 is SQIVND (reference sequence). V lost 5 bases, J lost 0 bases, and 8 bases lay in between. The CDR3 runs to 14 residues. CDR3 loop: CASSAPGSYNEQFF. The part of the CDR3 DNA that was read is TGTGCCAGTAGTGCCCCAGGCTCCTACAATGAG.

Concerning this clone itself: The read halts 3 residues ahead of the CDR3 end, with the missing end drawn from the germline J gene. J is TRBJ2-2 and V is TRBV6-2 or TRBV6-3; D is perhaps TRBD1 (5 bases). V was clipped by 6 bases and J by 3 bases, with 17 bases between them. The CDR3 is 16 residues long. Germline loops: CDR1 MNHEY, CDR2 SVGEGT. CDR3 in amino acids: CASSLPETVDTGELFF. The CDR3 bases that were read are TGTGCCAGCAGCCTCCCCGAGACAGTTGACACCGGGGAG.

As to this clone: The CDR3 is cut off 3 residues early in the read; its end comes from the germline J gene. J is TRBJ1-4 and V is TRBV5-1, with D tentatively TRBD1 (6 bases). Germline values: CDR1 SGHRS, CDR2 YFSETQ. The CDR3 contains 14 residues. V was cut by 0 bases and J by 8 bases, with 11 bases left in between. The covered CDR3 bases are TGCGCCAGCAGCTTGGCCCAGGGGCGCGAAAAA. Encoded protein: CASSLAQGREK. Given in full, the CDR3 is CASSLAQGREKLFF. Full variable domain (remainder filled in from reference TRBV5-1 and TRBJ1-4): KAGVTQTPRYLIKTRGQQVTLSCSPISGHRSVSWYQQTPGQGLQFLFEYFSETQRNKGNFPGRFSGRQFSNSRSEMNVSTLELGDSALYLCASSLAQGREKLFFGSGTQLSVL.

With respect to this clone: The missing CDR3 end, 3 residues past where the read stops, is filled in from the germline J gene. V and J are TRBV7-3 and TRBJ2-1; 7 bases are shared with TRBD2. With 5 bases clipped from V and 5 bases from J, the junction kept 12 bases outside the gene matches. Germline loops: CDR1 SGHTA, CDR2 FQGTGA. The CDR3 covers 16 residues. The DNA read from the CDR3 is TGTGCCAGCAGCAAGGACGGGGGGACCCCTAACAATGAG. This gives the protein CASSKDGGTPNNE. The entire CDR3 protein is CASSKDGGTPNNEQFF.

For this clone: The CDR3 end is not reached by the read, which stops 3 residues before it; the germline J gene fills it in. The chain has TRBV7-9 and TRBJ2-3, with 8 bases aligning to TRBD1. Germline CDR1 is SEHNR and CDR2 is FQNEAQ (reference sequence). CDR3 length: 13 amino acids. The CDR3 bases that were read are TGTGCCAGCAGCTTAGCGCAGGGGGCACCG. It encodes CASSLAQGAP. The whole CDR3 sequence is CASSLAQGAPQYF.